The rows below give T cell receptor beta chains drawn from one sample of a study of CD8 T cells in ankylosing spondylitis. MiXCR, applied by TCRdb to the 5' RACE reads, yields one record per CDR3 protein. Of about 130,000 distinct CDR3 sequences listed, around 10% were seen once; the top ten hold 3.5% to 5%. Sequenced: blood, either unsorted or a sorted T cell fraction (not recorded which). These TCRs come from a female donor with ankylosing spondylitis or in good health (not recorded which). Both conserved end residues are trimmed from each CDR3. Each record gives: J gene, V gene, CDR3 protein.

J gene: TRBJ1-4
V gene: TRBV29-1
CDR3 protein: SGKANNEKLF

J gene: TRBJ2-4
V gene: TRBV12-3/TRBV12-4
CDR3 protein: ASTIAGENIQY

J gene: TRBJ1-3
V gene: TRBV5-1
CDR3 protein: ASSVYPGTDTGNTIY

J gene: TRBJ2-4
V gene: TRBV7-9
CDR3 protein: ASSLVGAPRTKNIQY

J gene: TRBJ2-5
V gene: TRBV5-4
CDR3 protein: ASSPQGIQETQY

J gene: TRBJ2-1
V gene: TRBV7-2
CDR3 protein: ASSLGKYNEQF

J gene: TRBJ2-1
V gene: TRBV20-1
CDR3 protein: SARDVMRSGPEQF

J gene: TRBJ1-2
V gene: TRBV23-1
CDR3 protein: ASSHAEGPLMDGYT

J gene: TRBJ2-1
V gene: TRBV5-6
CDR3 protein: ASSVPENSGVFYNEQF

J gene: TRBJ2-1
V gene: TRBV2
CDR3 protein: ASKPSSYNEQF

J gene: TRBJ2-2
V gene: TRBV20-1
CDR3 protein: SSGAGDELTGELF

J gene: TRBJ2-5
V gene: TRBV18
CDR3 protein: ASSPGLVQETQY

J gene: TRBJ2-1
V gene: TRBV9
CDR3 protein: ASSADYYNEQF

J gene: TRBJ1-3
V gene: TRBV12-3/TRBV12-4
CDR3 protein: ASRGSSSGNTIY

J gene: TRBJ1-6
V gene: TRBV10-3
CDR3 protein: AISPGQGNSPLH

J gene: TRBJ2-3
V gene: TRBV5-6
CDR3 protein: ASSFASGTTTDTQY